Presented here are 25 T cell receptor beta chains from one specimen sequenced in a study of T-cell reconstitution after alpha-beta-depleted transplantation in children. A library of TCRbeta sequences, prepared with unique molecular identifiers, was generated. TCRdb itself ran the PCR reads through MiXCR, one entry per CDR3 protein. The data show 500,000 to 650,000 distinct CDR3 sequences, over 10% seen once. The sample was PBMCs, mostly from graft donor cells, taken 180 days after TCRalphabeta/CD19-depleted stem cell transplant. The receptors originated from a female patient between 2 and 15 years old who had a stem cell transplant for aplastic anemia, so the T cells may come from the graft donor.

The rearrangement uses TRBV4-3 and TRBJ2-5, with TRBD2 identical over 7 bases. V shed 6 bases and J 4 bases; nucleotides not matched to a gene: 8. In germline, CDR1 is LGHNA, CDR2 YSLEER. The CDR3 covers 14 residues. CDR3 in amino acids: CASSYGGSGETQYF. For the CDR3, the DNA is TGCGCCAGCAGTTACGGCGGGAGCGGAGAGACCCAGTACTTC.

The chain is built from TRBV27 and TRBJ1-2; D is unclear. There are 13 residues in the CDR3. Germline lookup yields CDR1 MNHEY and CDR2 SMNVEV (reference sequence). V lost 2 bases and J 8 bases, leaving 12 bases between the germline ends. CDR3 coding DNA: TGTGCCAGCAGTTTAGGTGCAGGTCGGGGCTACACCTTC. Protein product: CASSLGAGRGYTF.

This sequence joins TRBV6-2 or TRBV6-3 and TRBJ2-2; the match to TRBD1 covers 8 bases. Germline CDR1 and CDR2: MNHEY and SVGEGT. V shed 6 bases and J 6 bases; nucleotides not matched to a gene: 6. The CDR3 runs to 14 residues. CDR3 sequence: CASRDWTGPGELFF. The CDR3 nucleotides are TGTGCCAGCAGGGATTGGACAGGGCCCGGGGAGCTGTTTTTT.

The J gene is TRBJ1-1, the V gene TRBV5-6, with 9 bases aligning to TRBD1. Germline V CDR1 and CDR2: SGHDT, YYEEEE. Losses at the gene ends were 3 bases for V and 8 bases for J; bases not matched to a gene: 5. The CDR3 is 13 residues long. The CDR3 DNA reads as TGTGCCAGCAGCTGGGGGACAGGGTACGAAGCTTTCTTT. Translated: CASSWGTGYEAFF.

This clonotype was detected ten times or more. The chain employs TRBV15 and TRBJ1-1; TRBD1 agrees at 7 bases. The CDR3 totals 14 residues. Germline loops: CDR1 LNHNV, CDR2 YYDKDF (reference sequence). The J segment lost 6 bases and the V segment lost 6 bases, leaving 10 bases of the junction unmatched. CDR3 sequence (DNA): TGTGCCACCAGTCGGCTTGAGGGGGCATCTGAAGCTTTCTTT. This translates into CATSRLEGASEAFF.

The CDR3 is CASSPGQGIAKNIQYF. CDR3 nucleotide sequence: TGTGCCAGCAGCCCCGGACAGGGGATAGCCAAAAACATTCAGTACTTC. This chain links TRBV11-2 with TRBJ2-4; TRBD1 matches 9 bases. Trimming cost V 5 bases and J 0 bases; bases outside gene matches: 5. Germline CDR1 is SGHAT and CDR2 is FQNNGV. This CDR3 has 16 residues.

The gene calls are TRBV19 and TRBJ2-2; the D is unclear. The CDR3 loop spans 15 amino acids. Germline CDR1 is LNHDA and CDR2 is SQIVND (reference sequence). V was shortened by 1 base and J by 5 bases, with 11 bases between the two germline ends. The CDR3 nucleotides are TGTGCCAGTAGTATAGCTTCCATAAGTACCGGGGAGCTGTTTTTT. Translation: CASSIASISTGELFF.

In this sample, this clonotype turned up many times. The CDR3 DNA follows: TGTGCCAGCAGCGTAACAGGGAGCTCCTACGAGCAGTACTTC. It is translated as CASSVTGSSYEQYF. V usage is TRBV9 and J usage is TRBJ2-7, with TRBD1 as a possible D gene (6 bases). Trimming removed 1 base from V and 0 bases from J, with 8 bases in between. Germline-derived CDR1 and CDR2 are SGDLS and YYNGEE. This CDR3 contains 14 residues.

This clonotype was found many times. V usage is TRBV5-1 and J usage is TRBJ2-1; weak D call: TRBD1 (5 bases). V lost 0 bases, J lost 2 bases, and 9 bases lay in between. Germline CDR1 and CDR2: SGHRS and YFSETQ. The CDR3 consists of 15 residues. CDR3 residues: CASSLEGQAYNEQFF. CDR3 DNA sequence: TGCGCCAGCAGCTTGGAGGGGCAGGCCTACAATGAGCAGTTCTTC.

The rearrangement joins TRBV4-3 to TRBJ2-7, with 10 bases identical to TRBD1. The ends lost 4 bases at V and 5 bases at J; junction bases unmatched: 5. The CDR3 is 14 amino acids. Germline loops: CDR1 LGHNA, CDR2 YSLEER. CDR3 protein: CASSRWDRGDEQYF. DNA of the CDR3: TGCGCCAGCAGCCGTTGGGACAGGGGAGACGAGCAGTACTTC.

In its sample, this clonotype was seen many times. The chain employs TRBV29-1 and TRBJ2-5; D possibly corresponds to TRBD2 (5 bases). Germline loops: CDR1 SQVTM, CDR2 ANQGSEA. The V end lost 3 bases, the J end lost 3 bases, and 20 bases lay between the germline ends. CDR3 length: 16 amino acids. CDR3 protein: CSVDGSSGMVEETQYF. The CDR3 region has the DNA TGCAGCGTTGACGGTTCCTCCGGGATGGTGGAAGAGACCCAGTACTTC.

The V gene is TRBV6-2 or TRBV6-3, the J gene TRBJ2-3; 7 bases are shared with TRBD2. This CDR3 is built from 17 residues. V was pared by 2 bases and J by 4 bases, with 12 bases of the junction left unmatched. The germline V gene has CDR1 MNHEY and CDR2 SVGEGT. The chain's CDR3 is CASSYKWPSGNPDTQYF. CDR3 nucleotide sequence: TGTGCCAGCAGTTACAAGTGGCCTAGCGGTAACCCAGATACGCAGTATTTT.

This clonotype was found a few times. The V call is TRBV29-1, the J call TRBJ1-2, with D tentatively TRBD1 (6 bases). CDR1 and CDR2 (germline): SQVTM, ANQGSEA. The CDR3 runs to 13 residues. V gave up 4 bases and J gave up 3 bases, with 12 bases separating them. The CDR3 DNA reads TGCAGCGTTGTTTGGGGGCAGGACTATGGCTACACCTTC. Amino acids: CSVVWGQDYGYTF.

The CDR3 DNA sequence: TGTGCCAGCAGTTCCCCTGGGACAGGAGATACGCAGTATTTT. This codes for CASSSPGTGDTQYF. V gene TRBV28 combines with J gene TRBJ2-3, with TRBD1 identical over 8 bases. With V trimmed by 4 bases and J by 5 bases, 5 bases remained unmatched. There are 14 residues in the CDR3. Germline lookup yields CDR1 MDHEN and CDR2 SYDVKM. Full variable domain (outside the CDR3, taken from reference TRBV28 and TRBJ2-3): DVKVTQSSRYLVKRTGEKVFLECVQDMDHENMFWYRQDPGLGLRLIYFSYDVKMKEKGDIPEGYSVSREKKERFSLILESASTNQTSMYLCASSSPGTGDTQYFGPGTRLTVL.

This clonotype was seen at least ten times. This chain uses TRBV11-2 with TRBJ2-6; TRBD2 agrees at 7 bases. This CDR3 is built from 16 residues. Germline-derived CDR1 and CDR2 are SGHAT and FQNNGV. Losses at the gene ends were 7 bases for V and 3 bases for J; bases not matched to a gene: 9. In DNA, the CDR3 is TGTGCCAGCATCCCCCGTGGGGGGGTTGGGGCCAACGTCCTGACTTTC. Translated: CASIPRGGVGANVLTF.

The chain recombines TRBV29-1 with TRBJ2-5; D not certain. The germline V gene encodes CDR1 SQVTM and CDR2 ANQGSEA. Between the trimmed V and J ends, which lost 5 bases and 7 bases, there was a span of 20 bases. The CDR3 contains 14 residues. CDR3 DNA sequence: TGCAGCGTTCACAAAACGGGCCAGGTGGGGACCCAGTACTTC. Protein: CSVHKTGQVGTQYF.

The chain carries TRBV11-2 and TRBJ2-3, with D uncertain. The CDR3 runs to 14 residues. In germline, CDR1 is SGHAT, CDR2 FQNNGV. The V and J ends lost 4 bases and 0 bases respectively, with 8 bases between them. The chain's CDR3 is CASSSRASTDTQYF. CDR3 in DNA: TGTGCCAGCAGCTCCAGAGCTAGCACAGATACGCAGTATTTT. Supplemented by reference TRBV11-2 and TRBJ2-3, the full variable domain reads EAGVAQSPRYKIIEKRQSVAFWCNPISGHATLYWYQQILGQGPKLLIQFQNNGVVDDSQLPKDRFSAERLKGVDSTLKIQPAKLEDSAVYLCASSSRASTDTQYFGPGTRLTVL.

The table lists this clonotype with a few counts. The J gene is TRBJ2-2, the V gene TRBV20-1; 7 positions agree with TRBD2. V was clipped by 4 bases and J by 7 bases; unmatched bases: 12. Germline loops: CDR1 DFQATT, CDR2 SNEGSKA (reference sequence). The CDR3 contains 15 residues. CDR3 coding DNA: TGCAGTGCTACGGAGACAGCGGGGCTTTACGGGGAGCTGTTTTTT. Amino acids: CSATETAGLYGELFF.

In its sample, this clonotype was seen a few times. This CDR3 reads CATRLRATGELFF. CDR3 DNA: TGTGCCACCCGGCTGCGCGCCACCGGGGAGCTGTTTTTT. The V call is TRBV15, the J call TRBJ2-2; D not certain. Germline CDR1 is LNHNV and CDR2 is YYDKDF (reference sequence). Trimming left V 8 bases short and J 4 bases short, with 11 bases between. The CDR3 length is 13 residues.

This clonotype was found a few times. CDR3 amino acids: CSASSSGVEQYF. The CDR3 bases are TGCAGTGCTAGTTCATCCGGGGTCGAGCAGTACTTC. The J gene is TRBJ2-7, the V gene TRBV20-1; D perhaps matches TRBD2 (5 bases). CDR3 length equals 12 residues. Trimming removed 3 bases from V and 6 bases from J, with 12 bases in between. CDR1 and CDR2 from the germline V gene are DFQATT and SNEGSKA (reference sequence).

This chain uses TRBV24-1 with TRBJ2-1; 7 bases are a match to TRBD2. Trimming cost V 0 bases and J 8 bases; bases outside gene matches: 6. This CDR3 is 15 amino acids long. Germline CDR1 reads KGHDR; CDR2 reads SFDVKD. The CDR3 DNA is TGTGCCACCAGTGATTTGCGCCGGGAGGTGGATGAGCAGTTCTTC. Translation gives CATSDLRREVDEQFF.

The V call is TRBV29-1, the J call TRBJ1-5, with TRBD1 matching over 9 bases. J gave up 4 bases and V 5 bases, and 3 bases lay outside the gene matches. The CDR3 loop spans 13 amino acids. Germline V lookup: CDR1 SQVTM, CDR2 ANQGSEA. The CDR3 is CSVKGTGNQPQHF. DNA for the CDR3: TGCAGCGTTAAGGGGACAGGGAATCAGCCCCAGCATTTT.

This chain connects TRBV5-1 to TRBJ2-1; unclear D gene. Germline V gives CDR1 SGHRS, CDR2 YFSETQ. V was cut by 0 bases and J by 7 bases, with 11 bases left in between. CDR3 length: 14 residues. This CDR3 reads CASSLGPPPNEQFF. In DNA, the CDR3 is TGCGCCAGCAGCTTGGGGCCTCCCCCTAATGAGCAGTTCTTC.

The genes are TRBV20-1 and TRBJ2-7, with 8 bases fitting TRBD1. CDR3 length: 11 amino acids. V shed 6 bases, J shed 9 bases, and the junction held 7 bases outside the gene matches. CDR1 is DFQATT, CDR2 SNEGSKA, per germline (reference sequence). The CDR3 spells CSARTGLGQYF. The CDR3 nucleotides read TGCAGTGCGAGGACAGGGCTCGGGCAGTACTTC.

This clonotype turned up a few times. The V call is TRBV4-1, the J call TRBJ1-2; D is undetermined. Deletions cut 0 bases from V and 5 bases from J, with 13 bases between. CDR1 is MGHRA, CDR2 YSYEKL, per germline. This CDR3 region has 15 residues. CDR3 sequence reads: CASSQDRPDYYGYTF. The CDR3, as DNA: TGCGCCAGCAGCCAAGATCGGCCCGATTATTATGGCTACACCTTC.